Listed below are T cell receptor beta chains from one sample, sequenced in a study of vaccination effects on CD4 cells after COVID-19. This table comes from immunoSEQ multiplex PCR, and its TCRdb copy is limited to in-frame clones, with some not included. The profile covers some 30,000 clones, with about two thirds appearing a single time and 28% taken by the ten largest. Which antigens these TCRs recognize remains unknown. The starting material was CD4+ T cells from PBMCs cultured with a peptide pool, obtained before COVID-19 vaccination. These receptors came from a human donor who had a prior SARS-CoV-2 infection. The CDR3 runs from the conserved cysteine through the conserved F or W. Each record gives: CDR3 DNA, CDR3 protein, clone size, J gene, V gene, D gene. A D gene is named only where the DNA matches it firmly. Clone size is not always given. Where it is, it says once, few, many or a class for expanded clones.

CDR3 DNA: TGTGCCAGCAGCCCTCAGGGTTGGGGGACTGAAGCTTTCTTT
CDR3 protein: CASSPQGWGTEAFF
clone size: NA
J gene: TRBJ1-1
V gene: TRBV14
D gene: NA

CDR3 DNA: TGTGCCAGCAGTGAAAACGGGCCCAAAGTGGGGCCCCAGCATTTT
CDR3 protein: CASSENGPKVGPQHF
clone size: NA
J gene: TRBJ1-5
V gene: TRBV2
D gene: NA

CDR3 DNA: TGTGCCAGCAGCCCCGTCGGCAACCTGAGGGATACGCAGTATTTT
CDR3 protein: CASSPVGNLRDTQYF
clone size: NA
J gene: TRBJ2-3
V gene: TRBV7-9
D gene: NA

CDR3 DNA: TGTGCCAGCTCACCAGTCGGTCAGGACCCCTATGGCTACACCTTC
CDR3 protein: CASSPVGQDPYGYTF
clone size: NA
J gene: TRBJ1-2
V gene: TRBV18
D gene: NA

CDR3 DNA: TGCGCCAGCAGCCAAGATAAAACTAGTGGCCAGCCCCAGCATTTT
CDR3 protein: CASSQDKTSGQPQHF
clone size: few
J gene: TRBJ1-5
V gene: TRBV4-1
D gene: NA

CDR3 DNA: TGTGCCAGCAGCCTCACTAGCGGGAGTTCGTCCTACGAGCAGTACTTC
CDR3 protein: CASSLTSGSSSYEQYF
clone size: NA
J gene: TRBJ2-7
V gene: TRBV3-1/TRBV3-2
D gene: TRBD2

CDR3 DNA: TGTGCCAGCAGCCCCCACGAGCGGGCTAACACCGGGGAGCTGTTTTTT
CDR3 protein: CASSPHERANTGELFF
clone size: NA
J gene: TRBJ2-2
V gene: TRBV7-2
D gene: NA

CDR3 DNA: TGTGCCAGCAGTTCCATCAGTATTTACAATGAGCAGTTCTTC
CDR3 protein: CASSSISIYNEQFF
clone size: NA
J gene: TRBJ2-1
V gene: TRBV6-6
D gene: NA

CDR3 DNA: TGTGCCACCAGCACTAGCGGGAGACAGTACGAGCAGTACTTC
CDR3 protein: CATSTSGRQYEQYF
clone size: NA
J gene: TRBJ2-7
V gene: TRBV24-1
D gene: TRBD2

CDR3 DNA: TGTGCCAGCAACGAGCGGCAGGACACCGGGGAGCTGTTTTTT
CDR3 protein: CASNERQDTGELFF
clone size: NA
J gene: TRBJ2-2
V gene: TRBV9
D gene: NA

CDR3 DNA: TGCGCCAGCAGCCAAGTGCCAGCGGGAGAGGTTGGAGCAGAGACCCAGTACTTC
CDR3 protein: CASSQVPAGEVGAETQYF
clone size: NA
J gene: TRBJ2-5
V gene: TRBV4-1
D gene: TRBD2

CDR3 DNA: TGTGCCAGCAATCCGGGACAGGGGGCTCCAAGCTCCTACGAGCAGTACTTC
CDR3 protein: CASNPGQGAPSSYEQYF
clone size: NA
J gene: TRBJ2-7
V gene: TRBV11-3
D gene: TRBD1

CDR3 DNA: TGTGCCATCGACTCTGGGGCCAACGTCCTGACTTTC
CDR3 protein: CAIDSGANVLTF
clone size: NA
J gene: TRBJ2-6
V gene: TRBV10-3
D gene: NA

CDR3 DNA: TGTGCCAGTAGTACCGCAGGGAATGAAAAACTGTTTTTT
CDR3 protein: CASSTAGNEKLFF
clone size: NA
J gene: TRBJ1-4
V gene: TRBV19
D gene: NA

CDR3 DNA: TGTGCCAGTAGTACCGGCCGACAGGGGGGAGATACCTACAAGCAGTACTTC
CDR3 protein: CASSTGRQGGDTYKQYF
clone size: once
J gene: TRBJ2-7
V gene: TRBV19
D gene: TRBD1

CDR3 DNA: TGTGCCAGCAGCGCCGGGACTACTTCCTACAATGAGCAGTTCTTC
CDR3 protein: CASSAGTTSYNEQFF
clone size: NA
J gene: TRBJ2-1
V gene: TRBV5-6
D gene: TRBD2